Listed here are 7 T cell receptor beta chains from one sample, sequenced in a study of shared clonotypes between healthy human individuals. The naive CD8 subset, CD45RO-negative cells positively selected for CCR7, excluded terminally differentiated effector memory CD45RA+ cells. Data came from immunoSEQ multiplex PCR; TCRdb stores just in-frame clones and leaves some out. The data contain about 2.2 million clones, roughly 91% of them singletons. The sequenced sample consisted of naive CD8+ T cells from PBMCs. These receptors came from a man younger than 35 in good health. Some clones in this sample may be carry-over from other donors' samples.

The chain has TRBV2 and TRBJ2-1, with 14 bases that match TRBD2. J was trimmed by 5 bases and V by 2 bases; bases with no gene match: 8. This CDR3 comprises 18 residues. Germline V gene sequence: CDR1 SNHLY, CDR2 FYNNEI. As DNA, the CDR3 is TGTGCCAGCAGTGAAACGCGAAGACTAGCGGGAGGGAACAATGAGCAGTTCTTC. Protein sequence: CASSETRRLAGGNNEQFF.

CDR3 sequence reads: CASSYTPPGKGGTGELFF. The DNA of the CDR3 is TGTGCCAGCAGTTACACCCCCCCCGGCAAAGGAGGCACCGGGGAGCTGTTTTTT. This chain links TRBV6-7 with TRBJ2-2; perhaps TRBD2 as D (5 bases). TRBV6-7 is reported as an ORF; its role is uncertain. CDR3 length: 18 residues. V dropped 2 bases and J dropped 4 bases, with 20 bases sitting between them.

CDR3 in DNA: TGTGCCAGCACACTGACCTCCAGGGGCACTGAAGCTTTCTTT. Its translation: CASTLTSRGTEAFF. This sequence joins TRBV6-6 and TRBJ1-1; possibly TRBD1 for D (6 bases). The CDR3 length is 14 residues. Germline CDR1 MNHNY, CDR2 SVGAGI (reference sequence). Trimming left V 7 bases short and J 4 bases short, with 16 bases between.

This clone appeared a single time. V is TRBV28 and J is TRBJ2-1; D gene uncertain. The V end lost 3 bases, the J end lost 9 bases, and 9 bases lay between the germline ends. CDR3 length: 12 residues. Germline lookup yields CDR1 MDHEN and CDR2 SYDVKM. The CDR3 DNA sequence: TGTGCCAGCAGTTTGGACGCTCTTGAGCAGTTCTTC. Protein: CASSLDALEQFF.

V usage is TRBV27 and J usage is TRBJ1-1, with TRBD1 as a possible D gene (5 bases). There are 14 residues in the CDR3. Looked up from germline, CDR1 is MNHEY and CDR2 is SMNVEV (reference sequence). Between the trimmed V and J ends, which lost 6 bases and 4 bases, there was a span of 15 bases. This CDR3 reads CASRLVGEVTEAFF. The CDR3 region has the DNA TGTGCCAGCAGGCTGGTGGGGGAAGTCACTGAAGCTTTCTTT.

On this clone: Other DNA sequences in this sample translate to the same CDR3. This chain joins TRBV27 and TRBJ1-2; possible D gene TRBD1, 5 bases. The CDR3 has 11 residues. CDR1 is MNHEY and CDR2 is SMNVEV in the germline V gene (reference sequence). The V and J ends lost 8 bases and 5 bases respectively, with 9 bases between them. CDR3 DNA sequence: TGTGCCAGCTACGGGGGATATGGCTACACCTTC. It is translated as CASYGGYGYTF.

The rearrangement joins TRBV6-6 to TRBJ2-2; D gene ambiguous. In germline, CDR1 is MNHNY, CDR2 SVGAGI (reference sequence). The CDR3 is made up of 15 amino acids. V lost 0 bases, J lost 4 bases, and 9 bases lay in between. CDR3 amino acids: CASSYSSIRTGELFF. The DNA for the CDR3 is TGTGCCAGCAGTTACTCTAGCATCCGCACCGGGGAGCTGTTTTTT.